The 6 T cell receptor beta chains given below trace back to one sample, sequenced in a study of beta chain features in type 1 diabetes. Findings and limits, study-wide: Type 1 diabetes patients had TCRB CDR3s that were shorter (moderately but significantly so) in all four CD4+ subsets.

The sequenced template was cDNA made from the entire isolated RNA. Clones were sequenced by immunoSEQ multiplex PCR, and TCRdb holds only the in-frame ones, with some missing. Of around 360,000 clones in the sample, 10% to 15% are singletons; the top ten hold approximately 0.01%. For these receptors, no antigen is known. Sequenced material: naive CD4+ T cells from blood. The origin of the receptors is a woman aged 18-29 years with type 1 diabetes.

The sample holds a few counts of this clone. The chain joins TRBV7-9 to TRBJ2-1, with a possible D match to TRBD2 (5 bases). The germline V gene has CDR1 SEHNR and CDR2 FQNEAQ (reference sequence). Trimming shortened V by 1 base and J by 2 bases, and 12 bases separated the two germline ends. The CDR3 is 16 residues long. The chain's CDR3 is CASSLGSGIAYNEQFF. The CDR3 nucleotides read TGTGCCAGCAGCTTAGGATCGGGAATCGCCTACAATGAGCAGTTCTTC. Looking up the rest from reference TRBV7-9 and TRBJ2-1 gives the full variable domain: DTGVSQNPRHKITKRGQNVTFRCDPISEHNRLYWYRQTLGQGPEFLTYFQNEAQLEKSRLLSDRFSAERPKGSFSTLEIQRTEQGDSAMYLCASSLGSGIAYNEQFFGPGTRLTVL.

The rearrangement links TRBV7-2 to TRBJ2-1; TRBD1 agrees at 7 bases. The CDR3 has 13 amino acids. Germline CDR1 and CDR2: SGHTA and FQGNSA. Trimming cost V 5 bases and J 8 bases; bases outside gene matches: 6. CDR3 sequence: CASSPGTVHEQFF. CDR3 DNA: TGTGCCAGCAGCCCTGGGACAGTTCATGAGCAGTTCTTC.

A few counts support this clone. The chain couples TRBV4-3 to TRBJ1-2; 8 nucleotides line up with TRBD1. This CDR3 is built from 14 residues. The germline gives CDR1 LGHNA, CDR2 YSLEER. V trimming: 4 bases; J trimming: 1 base; junction bases outside the gene matches: 2. The CDR3 DNA sequence: TGCGCCAGCAGCCGACAGGGGTTTAACTATGGCTACACCTTC. Translating gives CASSRQGFNYGYTF.

This rearrangement joins TRBV20-1 to TRBJ1-1; the D is unclear. Germline V CDR1 and CDR2: DFQATT, SNEGSKA (reference sequence). This CDR3 region has 11 residues. V lost 3 bases, J lost 7 bases, and 9 bases lay in between. In DNA, the CDR3 is TGCAGTGCTAGTGGTTGGCTTGAAGCTTTCTTT. Protein product: CSASGWLEAFF.

This clone showed up just a few times. This chain uses TRBV28 with TRBJ2-7, with 9 bases that match TRBD2. CDR3 length equals 15 residues. Germline V gene data show CDR1 as MDHEN and CDR2 as SYDVKM. The trim removed 8 bases at V and 3 bases at J, leaving 11 bases unmatched. The CDR3 here is CASRILSGSVYEQYF. The CDR3 region has the DNA TGTGCCAGCCGGATCCTTAGCGGGAGTGTCTACGAGCAGTACTTC.

The CDR3 DNA follows: TGTGCCAGCTCGGCGGCGGGGTTTTACGAGCAGTACTTC. This gives the protein CASSAAGFYEQYF. The chain has TRBV18 and TRBJ2-7, with a weak D call TRBD2 (6 bases). V was shortened by 6 bases and J by 4 bases, with 13 bases between the two germline ends. Germline CDR1 and CDR2: KGHSH and LQKENI. The CDR3 is 13 residues long.